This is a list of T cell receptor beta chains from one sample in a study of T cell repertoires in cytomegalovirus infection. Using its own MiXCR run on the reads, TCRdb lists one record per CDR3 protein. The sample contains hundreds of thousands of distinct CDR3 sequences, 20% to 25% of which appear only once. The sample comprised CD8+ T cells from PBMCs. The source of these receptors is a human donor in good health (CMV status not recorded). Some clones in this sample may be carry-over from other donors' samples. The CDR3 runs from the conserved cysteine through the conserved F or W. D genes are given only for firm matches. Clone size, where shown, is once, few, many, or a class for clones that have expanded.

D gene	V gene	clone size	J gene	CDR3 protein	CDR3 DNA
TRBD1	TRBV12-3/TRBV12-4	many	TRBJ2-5	CASSFGTEETQYF	TGTGCCAGCAGTTTTGGGACAGAAGAGACCCAGTACTTC
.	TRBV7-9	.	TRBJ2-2	CASSGTAGVTGELFF	TGTGCCAGCAGCGGGACTGCCGGGGTCACCGGGGAGCTGTTTTTT
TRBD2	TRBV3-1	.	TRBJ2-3	CASSQVASGKDTQYF	TGTGCCAGCAGCCAAGTGGCTAGCGGGAAAGATACGCAGTATTTT
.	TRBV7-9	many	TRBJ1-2	CASSLPVRYGYTF	TGTGCCAGCAGCTTACCCGTTCGCTATGGCTACACCTTC
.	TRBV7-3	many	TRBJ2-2	CASSSGGELFF	TGTGCCAGCAGCTCCGGTGGGGAGCTGTTTTTT
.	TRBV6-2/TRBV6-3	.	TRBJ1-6	CASRDSRSSPLHF	TGTGCCAGCAGGGACAGTAGGAGTTCACCCCTCCACTTT
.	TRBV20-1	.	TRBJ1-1	CSTRYRAEAFF	TGCAGTACGCGCTACAGGGCTGAAGCTTTCTTT
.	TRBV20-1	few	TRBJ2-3	CSARGVTDTQYF	TGCAGTGCCAGGGGGGTGACAGATACGCAGTATTTT
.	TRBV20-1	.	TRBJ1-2	CSAFPDIDGYTF	TGCAGTGCTTTTCCGGACATCGATGGCTACACCTTC
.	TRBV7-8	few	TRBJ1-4	CASSFVATNEKLFF	TGTGCCAGCAGCTTTGTCGCAACTAATGAAAAACTGTTTTTT
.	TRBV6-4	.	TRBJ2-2	CASSAKAGELFF	TGTGCCAGCAGCGCCAAAGCCGGGGAGCTGTTTTTT
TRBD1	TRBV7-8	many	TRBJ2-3	CASTDRGGDTQYF	TGTGCCAGCACGGACAGGGGGGGAGATACGCAGTATTTT
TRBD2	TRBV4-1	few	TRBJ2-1	CASSQDSGLAFFNEQFF	TGCGCCAGCAGCCAAGACAGCGGACTAGCGTTTTTCAATGAGCAGTTCTTC
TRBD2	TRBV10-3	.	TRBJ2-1	CAISESKLDGGTNNEQFF	TGTGCCATCAGTGAGTCGAAATTAGACGGGGGGACCAACAATGAGCAGTTCTTC
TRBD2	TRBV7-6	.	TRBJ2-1	CASTIAGGSDEQFF	TGTGCCAGCACTATAGCGGGGGGGAGTGATGAGCAGTTCTTC
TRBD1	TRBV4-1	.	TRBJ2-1	CASSHPGQHNEQFF	TGCGCCAGCAGCCACCCGGGACAGCACAATGAGCAGTTCTTC
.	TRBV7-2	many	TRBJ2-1	CAVKSGGYEQFF	TGTGCCGTCAAGAGTGGGGGGTATGAGCAGTTCTTC
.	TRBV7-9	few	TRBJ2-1	CASSLVGTQFF	TGTGCCAGCAGCTTAGTTGGAACGCAGTTCTTC
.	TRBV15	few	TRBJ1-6	CATSRDRGPSPLHF	TGTGCCACCAGCAGAGATCGGGGACCGTCACCCCTCCACTTT
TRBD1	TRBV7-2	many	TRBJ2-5	CASSLADRVETQYF	TGTGCCAGCAGCTTAGCGGACAGGGTTGAGACCCAGTACTTC
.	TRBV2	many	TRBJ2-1	CASSGSYNEQFF	TGTGCCAGCTCAGGGTCCTACAATGAGCAGTTCTTC
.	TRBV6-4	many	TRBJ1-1	CASSSTGIGNTEAFF	TGTGCCAGCAGCTCGACAGGTATTGGGAACACTGAAGCTTTCTTT
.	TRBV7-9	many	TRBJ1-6	CASSLEGIRGDSPLHF	TGTGCCAGCAGCTTAGAAGGGATTCGGGGAGATTCACCCCTCCACTTT
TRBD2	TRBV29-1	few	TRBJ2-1	CSVVPGLAGSSYNEQFF	TGCAGCGTTGTTCCCGGACTAGCGGGCAGCTCCTACAATGAGCAGTTCTTC
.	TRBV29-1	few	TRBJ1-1	CSVEKGAGEAFF	TGCAGCGTTGAGAAAGGGGCTGGTGAAGCTTTCTTT
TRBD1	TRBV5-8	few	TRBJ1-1	CASNERQGLDAFF	TGTGCCAGCAACGAGAGACAGGGGCTGGACGCTTTCTTT
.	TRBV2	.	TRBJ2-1	CASSERGGGPYNEQFF	TGTGCCAGCAGTGAACGAGGGGGGGGACCCTACAATGAGCAGTTCTTC
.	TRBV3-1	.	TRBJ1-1	CASSQDWVPSEAFF	TGTGCCAGCAGCCAAGATTGGGTCCCCTCTGAAGCTTTCTTT
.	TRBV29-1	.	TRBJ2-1	CSVRRGPNEQFF	TGCAGCGTGAGGCGGGGCCCAAATGAGCAGTTCTTC
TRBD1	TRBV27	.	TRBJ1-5	CASSLGQGTGNQPQHF	TGTGCCAGCAGTTTAGGACAGGGAACGGGCAATCAGCCCCAGCATTTT
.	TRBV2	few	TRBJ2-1	CASSGSGRVSSYNEQFF	TGTGCCAGCAGTGGGTCCGGGCGGGTGAGCTCCTACAATGAGCAGTTCTTC
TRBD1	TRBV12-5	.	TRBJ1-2	CASGLPGTGAGYTF	TGTGCTAGTGGTTTACCGGGGACAGGGGCTGGCTACACCTTC
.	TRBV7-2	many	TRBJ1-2	CASSLEEQGYYGYTF	TGTGCCAGCAGCTTAGAGGAACAGGGATACTATGGCTACACCTTC
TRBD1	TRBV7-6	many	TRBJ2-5	CASSLAGGTGFDKTQYF	TGTGCCAGCAGCTTAGCAGGCGGGACAGGGTTTGATAAGACCCAGTACTTC
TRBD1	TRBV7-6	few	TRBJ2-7	CASSLEQGAYEQYF	TGTGCCAGCAGCTTAGAACAGGGGGCCTACGAGCAGTACTTC
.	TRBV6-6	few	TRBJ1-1	CASHEVGVGWAFF	TGTGCCAGCCACGAGGTTGGGGTTGGTTGGGCTTTCTTT
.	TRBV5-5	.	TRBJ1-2	CASSAHQGTYGYTF	TGTGCCAGCAGCGCACACCAGGGGACCTATGGCTACACCTTC
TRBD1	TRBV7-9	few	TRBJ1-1	CASSLARTGITEAFF	TGTGCCAGCAGCTTAGCCCGGACAGGGATTACTGAAGCTTTCTTT
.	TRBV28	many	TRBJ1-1	CASSLWPEDTEAFF	TGTGCCAGCAGTTTATGGCCGGAGGACACTGAAGCTTTCTTT
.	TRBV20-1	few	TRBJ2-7	CSARTILGSYEQYF	TGCAGTGCGAGGACTATCCTGGGCTCCTACGAGCAGTACTTC
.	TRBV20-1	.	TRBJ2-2	CSARATRAGGELFF	TGCAGTGCTAGAGCCACCCGGGCGGGCGGGGAGCTGTTTTTT
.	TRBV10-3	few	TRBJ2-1	CAISEGRTSYNEQFF	TGTGCCATCAGTGAGGGACGGACCTCTTACAATGAGCAGTTCTTC
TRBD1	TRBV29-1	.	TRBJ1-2	CSVDSPGTGRETYGYTF	TGCAGCGTCGATAGTCCCGGGACAGGGAGAGAAACCTATGGCTACACCTTC
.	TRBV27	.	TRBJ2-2	CASSRYLGAGTGELFF	TGTGCCAGCAGTCGCTACTTGGGGGCAGGCACCGGGGAGCTGTTTTTT
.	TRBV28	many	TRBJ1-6	CASSSPGHIGQTNSPLHF	TGTGCCAGCAGTTCTCCTGGGCATATTGGACAGACAAATTCACCCCTCCACTTT